This T cell receptor beta chain was sequenced for a study of cytomegalovirus exposure and HLA in healthy donors. Study results and caveats: Using a false discovery rate of 0.05, a later analysis showed that 15,000 to 20,000 TCR beta sequences were associated with HLA alleles. A later analysis showed HLA-associated TCR beta chains outstripping equally common others in clonal expansion.

Donors showed nominal health when sampled, although they likely had unrecorded immune exposures. In germline, CDR1 is SGHRS, CDR2 YFSETQ. The V segment lost 4 bases and the J segment 2 bases; nucleotides outside the gene matches: 5. The length of the CDR3 is 15 residues. 13 Jbeta primers and 60 Vbeta primers were used for the PCR. Method: immunoSEQ multiplex PCR; TCRdb's copy keeps in-frame clones and lacks some. The table shows around 65,000 clones, with about three quarters occurring only once. To note about this clone: The antigen is not known.

The sequence derives from a woman in her twenties or thirties in good health and CMV-seropositive. The sequenced sample consisted of PBMCs. The chain uses TRBV5-1 and TRBJ2-1, with 8 bases lining up with TRBD2. Here the CDR3 DNA reads TGCGCCAGCAGCGCCATAGCGGGACCCTACAATGAGCAGTTCTTC. Its translation is CASSAIAGPYNEQFF.